This T cell receptor (beta chain) was recorded in a study of follicular helper T cells after annual influenza vaccination. Method: immunoSEQ multiplex PCR; TCRdb's copy keeps in-frame clones and lacks some. The data show 13,000 to 15,000 clones, 78% seen once. Time point here: 2015-2016 season, pre-vaccination. Here the sequenced sample was CXCR5- memory CD4+ T cells sorted from blood, taken on the day of influenza vaccination. The TCR sequence derives from an adult who received the influenza vaccine.

The CDR3 protein is CASSFARGAGGLYNEQFF. The CDR3 DNA reads as TGTGCCAGCAGCTTCGCGAGGGGAGCGGGGGGCCTTTACAATGAGCAGTTCTTC. The rearrangement links TRBV7-8 to TRBJ2-1, with 9 positions matching TRBD2. The V and J ends lost 3 bases and 4 bases, in that order; junction bases with no gene match: 13. Germline CDR1 SGHVS, CDR2 FQNEAQ. This CDR3 has 18 amino acids.